The 30 T cell receptor beta chains presented below share a single source sample, sequenced in a study of blood T cells in healthy people across ages. Then a second PCR, running roughly 7 to 11 cycles, was carried out with a sample-barcoded 5' primer and a J-beta primer mix. TCRdb recomputed calls from the 5' RACE reads with MiXCR, one row per CDR3 protein. The sample shows some 1.5 million distinct CDR3 sequences, roughly 27% of them seen only once. The sequencing sample was made of blood. Receptors originate from a woman aged 25 to 45 in good health.

This clonotype showed up many times. This chain links TRBV2 with TRBJ2-1; 7 bases match TRBD1. CDR3 length equals 14 residues. Per the germline V gene, CDR1 is SNHLY and CDR2 is FYNNEI. J lost 7 bases, V lost 3 bases, and 6 bases had no gene match. Here the CDR3 DNA reads TGTGCCAGCAGTGATGACAGGGTGGGGAATGAGCAGTTCTTC. This sequence encodes CASSDDRVGNEQFF.

V gene TRBV28 combines with J gene TRBJ2-1, with D possibly TRBD1 on 5 matching bases. CDR1 is MDHEN, CDR2 SYDVKM, per germline. V was cut by 2 bases and J by 2 bases, with 10 bases left in between. The CDR3 sequence is 15 residues long. CDR3 region: CASSLDWGTYNEQFF. The CDR3 nucleotides read TGTGCCAGCAGTTTAGATTGGGGCACCTACAATGAGCAGTTCTTC.

The V and J genes are TRBV27 and TRBJ1-2, with D maybe TRBD1 (5 bases). The V end was cut by 7 bases, the J end by 3 bases, with 18 bases between. The CDR3 extends over 15 amino acids. CDR1 MNHEY and CDR2 SMNVEV come from the germline V gene (reference sequence). The chain's CDR3 is CASTPEGTGHYGYTF. In nucleotides, the CDR3 is TGTGCCAGCACCCCAGAGGGCACAGGCCACTATGGCTACACCTTC.

This clonotype was detected only a few times. This clone may be a read error of a much larger clone one base away. The CDR3 DNA follows: TGCAGCGTTGAAGGAGGGAATCCCTACAATGAGCAGTACTTC. This codes for CSVEGGNPYNEQYF. The chain combines TRBV29-1 with TRBJ2-5, with D perhaps TRBD2 (5 bases). Germline CDR1 SQVTM, CDR2 ANQGSEA. The CDR3 is 14 residues long. Trimming took 1 base from V and 11 from J, leaving 20 bases between them.

This clonotype was picked up a small number of times. A clone one base away is much larger, so this may be a read error. The chain links TRBV12-3 or TRBV12-4 to TRBJ2-4; D not certain. The CDR3 sequence is 13 residues long. The V end was cut by 6 bases, the J end by 6 bases, with 12 bases between. The DNA for the CDR3 is TGTGCCAGCAGGTCGGCAGGTGGAAACATTCAGTACTTC. Amino acid sequence: CASRSAGGNIQYF.

This clonotype is a singleton in its sample. One end of the junction varies from germline; a read error may be responsible. The chain recombines TRBV6-2 or TRBV6-3 with TRBJ1-6; D remains unclear. The CDR3 extends over 15 amino acids. Germline V gene sequence: CDR1 MNHEY, CDR2 SVGEGT. The CDR3 coding sequence is TGTGCCAGCAGCCTTACCACGGGCTTCAATTCACCCCCCCACTTT. The encoded protein is CASSLTTGFNSPPHF.

This clonotype has more than one count but fewer than ten. V and J are TRBV9 and TRBJ2-6, with D hard to call. This CDR3 spans 15 amino acids. Germline CDR1 and CDR2: SGDLS and YYNGEE. V was trimmed by 3 bases and J by 0 bases, leaving 7 bases between them. CDR3 in DNA: TGTGCCAGCAGCGGTTTTTCCTCTGGGGCCAACGTCCTGACTTTC. The encoded protein is CASSGFSSGANVLTF.

V is TRBV4-1 and J is TRBJ2-4; 8 bases fit TRBD1. This CDR3 spans 13 amino acids. Trimming removed 2 bases from V and 13 bases from J; junction bases left unmatched: 7. The germline gives CDR1 MGHRA, CDR2 YSYEKL. CDR3 coding DNA: TGCGCCAGCAGCCAACAGGGGGCTAGGGAGCAGTACTTC. This encodes CASSQQGAREQYF.

The chain recombines TRBV7-6 with TRBJ1-3, with D tentatively TRBD1 (5 bases). Germline CDR1 and CDR2: SGHVS and FNYEAQ. This CDR3 comprises 16 residues. V lost 3 bases and J lost 4, with 16 bases in between. CDR3 bases: TGTGCCAGCAGCTTGGGAAAGGGGTTTCGAGGAAACACCATATATTTT. Residues: CASSLGKGFRGNTIYF.

This clonotype was seen at least ten times. The genes are TRBV6-5 and TRBJ1-5, with TRBD1 as a possible D gene (6 bases). In germline, CDR1 is MNHEY, CDR2 SVGAGI. The CDR3 length is 13 residues. The ends were cut back, 7 bases at V and 3 bases at J, with 10 bases in the middle. The CDR3 loop reads CASTRDINQPQHF. CDR3 DNA: TGTGCCAGCACCCGGGACATCAATCAGCCCCAGCATTTT.

The chain is built from TRBV5-1 and TRBJ2-7; D possibly corresponds to TRBD2 (6 bases). Germline CDR1 reads SGHRS; CDR2 reads YFSETQ. V was shortened by 4 bases and J by 2 bases, with 13 bases between the two germline ends. This CDR3 region has 14 residues. The CDR3 protein is CASSASEGAYEQYF. CDR3 nucleotide sequence: TGCGCCAGCAGCGCCTCGGAGGGAGCCTACGAGCAGTACTTC.

The table lists this clonotype with many counts. The chain is built from TRBV7-2 and TRBJ2-1; 11 positions match TRBD2. The V gene end was trimmed by 5 bases and the J gene end by 7 bases; junction bases not matched to a gene: 13. Germline CDR1 SGHTA, CDR2 FQGNSA. This CDR3 is built from 17 residues. The CDR3 nucleotides are TGTGCCAGCAGCCCCGCTGTAGCGGGAGGGGCGAGGAATGAGCAGTTCTTC. Encoded protein: CASSPAVAGGARNEQFF.

The chain employs TRBV6-6 and TRBJ2-3; 8 bases match TRBD2. Germline CDR1 and CDR2: MNHNY and SVGAGI (reference sequence). V dropped 7 bases and J dropped 2; count of bases not matched to a gene: 11. The CDR3 sequence is 16 residues long. CDR3 sequence (DNA): TGTGCCAGCATCACCGCCGGGGGGGCTCTCACAGATACGCAGTATTTT. Its protein is CASITAGGALTDTQYF.

Turning to this clonotype: This may be a read error: a much more frequent sequence differs by one nucleotide. The rearrangement joins TRBV3-1 to TRBJ2-1; 8 bases line up with TRBD2. This CDR3 region has 16 residues. Germline trimming cut 1 base from V and 4 bases from J; bases unmatched to any gene: 6. Germline V gives CDR1 LGHDT, CDR2 YNNKEL (reference sequence). CDR3 in DNA: TGTGCCAGCAGCCAAGGACTAGCGACTACTTACAATGAGCAGTTCTTC. The encoded protein is CASSQGLATTYNEQFF.

The chain couples TRBV5-1 to TRBJ2-7; 7 nucleotides align to TRBD2. CDR3 size: 15 residues. Germline V lookup: CDR1 SGHRS, CDR2 YFSETQ. J gave up 7 bases and V 0 bases, and 10 bases lay outside the gene matches. The CDR3 region has the DNA TGCGCCAGCAGCTTGGGTTCCGGGAGGCTTCGTGAGCAGTACTTC. It specifies CASSLGSGRLREQYF.

V is TRBV12-3 or TRBV12-4 and J is TRBJ1-1; 7 bases agree with TRBD1. With V trimmed by 5 bases and J by 2 bases, 11 bases remained unmatched. The CDR3 has 16 residues. DNA for the CDR3: TGTGCCAGCAGTCCACCAGAGGGACAGCTAAACACTGAAGCTTTCTTT. Protein: CASSPPEGQLNTEAFF.

This clonotype was counted a few times. This sequence joins TRBV6-6 and TRBJ1-4; a weak D match, TRBD1 (5 bases). The V gene lost 7 bases and the J gene lost 5 bases, with 11 bases spanning the gap. Germline V gene data show CDR1 as MNHNY and CDR2 as SVGAGI (reference sequence). CDR3 length: 13 residues. The CDR3 bases are TGTGCCAGCACCAGGGAACTAAATGAAAAACTGTTTTTT. Its translation is CASTRELNEKLFF.

In this sample, this clonotype turned up many times. The chain recombines TRBV9 with TRBJ2-5; TRBD2 matches 7 bases. The germline CDR1 and CDR2 sequences are SGDLS and YYNGEE. J was trimmed by 4 bases and V by 4 bases; bases with no gene match: 4. This CDR3 has 13 amino acids. The CDR3: CASSKWGGETQYF. CDR3 bases: TGTGCCAGCAGCAAGTGGGGGGGAGAGACCCAGTACTTC.

This clonotype has just a few counts. The chain employs TRBV6-2 or TRBV6-3 and TRBJ1-4; 11 nucleotides line up with TRBD1. V shed 5 bases and J 10 bases; nucleotides not matched to a gene: 9. This CDR3 contains 15 residues. CDR1 is MNHEY, CDR2 SVGEGT, per germline. The CDR3 DNA sequence: TGTGCCAGCAGTCCGGACAGGGGGCCCACACGAAAACTGTTTTTT. Amino acids: CASSPDRGPTRKLFF.

This clonotype was counted a few times. This chain joins TRBV6-6 and TRBJ2-7; D possibly corresponds to TRBD2 (5 bases). Per the germline V gene, CDR1 is MNHNY and CDR2 is SVGAGI (reference sequence). This CDR3 has 16 residues. With 8 bases removed from V and 0 bases from J, the gap between germline ends came to 20 bases. The CDR3 spells CASSLSRRGNSYEQYF. Here the CDR3 DNA reads TGTGCCAGCTCTTTGTCGAGACGGGGAAACTCCTACGAGCAGTACTTC.

V and J are TRBV29-1 and TRBJ2-3, with D possibly being TRBD2 (6 bases). Germline CDR1 reads SQVTM; CDR2 reads ANQGSEA. Between the trimmed V and J ends, which lost 2 bases and 7 bases, there was a span of 16 bases. The CDR3 is 14 residues long. This CDR3 reads CSVERGEALYTQYF. The CDR3 coding sequence is TGCAGCGTTGAAAGAGGGGAGGCCCTGTATACGCAGTATTTT.

The count of this clonotype is one. This sequence may be a read error, since a much larger clone differs from it by one base. The chain has TRBV28 and TRBJ1-6, with unresolved D. The V and J ends lost 5 bases and 9 bases respectively, with 14 bases between them. This CDR3 comprises 14 residues. Germline loops: CDR1 MDHEN, CDR2 SYDVKM. The CDR3 loop is CASSAPYGRSPLHF. CDR3 bases: TGTGCCAGCAGTGCCCCATATGGTCGTTCACCCCTCCACTTT.

This clonotype occurred a few times. This rearrangement joins TRBV20-1 to TRBJ2-7; D is undetermined. The germline V gene encodes CDR1 DFQATT and CDR2 SNEGSKA (reference sequence). V was cut by 0 bases and J by 2 bases, with 8 bases left in between. The CDR3 sequence is 13 residues long. The chain's CDR3 is CSARDYGTYEQYF. CDR3 bases: TGCAGTGCTAGAGATTACGGAACCTACGAGCAGTACTTC.

CDR3 coding DNA: TGTGCCAGCAGTTTTCCGCAGCTAGATCAGCCCCAGCATTTT. This gives the protein CASSFPQLDQPQHF. This chain links TRBV6-6 with TRBJ1-5; D gene ambiguous. V lost 4 bases and J 5 bases, leaving 12 bases between the germline ends. The CDR3 length is 14 residues. In germline, CDR1 is MNHNY, CDR2 SVGAGI (reference sequence).

About this clonotype: The junction differs from germline at one of its ends, possibly a read error. CDR3 in amino acids: CASGLELAGSYEQYF. As DNA, the CDR3 is TGTGCCAGCGGCTTGGAACTAGCGGGCTCCTACGAGCAGTACTTC. The V call is TRBV7-2, the J call TRBJ2-7; 9 bases agree with TRBD2. Germline V gene data show CDR1 as SGHTA and CDR2 as FQGNSA. The CDR3 spans 15 residues.

This clonotype was recorded at least ten times. The rearrangement links TRBV5-1 to TRBJ2-1, with TRBD1 matching over 9 bases. The CDR3 runs to 15 residues. The ends lost 7 bases at V and 4 bases at J; junction bases unmatched: 9. The germline V gene encodes CDR1 SGHRS and CDR2 YFSETQ. The CDR3 DNA reads TGCGCCAGCCGCGAGGGACAGGGCACATACAATGAGCAGTTCTTC. Protein product: CASREGQGTYNEQFF.

This chain links TRBV30 with TRBJ2-7; D call uncertain. This CDR3 has 11 residues. The ends were cut back, 0 bases at V and 3 bases at J, with 3 bases in the middle. Germline assignment: CDR1 GTSNPN and CDR2 SVGIG (reference sequence). The CDR3 loop is CAWSVIYEQYF. CDR3 coding DNA: TGTGCCTGGAGTGTAATCTACGAGCAGTACTTC. The full variable domain, completed using reference TRBV30 and TRBJ2-7, is SQTIHQWPATLVQPVGSPLSLECTVEGTSNPNLYWYRQAAGRGLQLLFYSVGIGQISSEVPQNLSASRPQDRQFILSSKKLLLSDSGFYLCAWSVIYEQYFGPGTRLTVT.

The chain carries TRBV11-2 and TRBJ1-4; D might be TRBD1 (6 bases). This CDR3 contains 16 residues. Germline lookup yields CDR1 SGHAT and CDR2 FQNNGV. V lost 6 bases, J lost 8 bases, and 22 bases lay in between. The CDR3 region has the DNA TGTGCCAGCAGTTCACGACCAGGGGCAGTTAAGGAAAAACTGTTTTTT. Its translation: CASSSRPGAVKEKLFF.

The chain carries TRBV20-1 and TRBJ2-3, with a possible D match to TRBD2 (6 bases). The CDR3 length is 15 residues. Germline CDR1 reads DFQATT; CDR2 reads SNEGSKA (reference sequence). V lost 1 base, J lost 3 bases, and 14 bases lay in between. The CDR3 region is CSARGGTRGTDTQYF. CDR3 coding DNA: TGCAGTGCTAGAGGAGGGACGCGGGGAACAGATACGCAGTATTTT.

In its sample, this clonotype was seen many times. The rearrangement joins TRBV29-1 to TRBJ2-5; D is uncertain. The CDR3 spans 11 residues. V was shortened by 5 bases and J by 7 bases, with 11 bases between the two germline ends. CDR1 SQVTM and CDR2 ANQGSEA come from the germline V gene. In nucleotides, the CDR3 is TGCAGCGTTCCGGCTTCTGGGACCCAGTACTTC. Translation: CSVPASGTQYF.